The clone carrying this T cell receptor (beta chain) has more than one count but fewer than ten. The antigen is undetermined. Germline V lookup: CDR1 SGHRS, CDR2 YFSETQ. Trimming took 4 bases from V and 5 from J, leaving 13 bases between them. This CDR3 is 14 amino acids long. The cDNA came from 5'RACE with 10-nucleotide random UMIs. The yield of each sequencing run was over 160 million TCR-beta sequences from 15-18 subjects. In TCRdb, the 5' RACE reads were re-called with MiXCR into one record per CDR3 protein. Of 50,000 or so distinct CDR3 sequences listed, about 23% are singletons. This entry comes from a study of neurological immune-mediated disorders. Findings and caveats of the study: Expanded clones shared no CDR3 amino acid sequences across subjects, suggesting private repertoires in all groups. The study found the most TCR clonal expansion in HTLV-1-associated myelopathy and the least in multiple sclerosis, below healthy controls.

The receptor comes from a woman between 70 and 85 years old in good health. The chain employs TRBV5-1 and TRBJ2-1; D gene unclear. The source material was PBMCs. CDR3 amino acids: CASSLRTENNEQFF. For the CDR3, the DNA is TGCGCCAGCAGCCTCAGGACGGAAAACAATGAGCAGTTCTTC. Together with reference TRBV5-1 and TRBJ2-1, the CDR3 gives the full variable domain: KAGVTQTPRYLIKTRGQQVTLSCSPISGHRSVSWYQQTPGQGLQFLFEYFSETQRNKGNFPGRFSGRQFSNSRSEMNVSTLELGDSALYLCASSLRTENNEQFFGPGTRLTVL.